Each of the 12 T cell receptor beta chains below was sequenced from the same sample in a study of blood T cell repertoires in COVID-19. This table comes from immunoSEQ multiplex PCR, and its TCRdb copy is limited to in-frame clones, with some not included. The table includes about 73,000 clones, 82% detected once. The sequenced material came from peripheral blood. These receptors originate from a woman between 55 and 75 years old with acute or convalescent COVID-19.

This clone occurred once. The chain recombines TRBV5-1 with TRBJ2-2, with D tentatively TRBD2 (5 bases). The V end was cut by 5 bases, the J end by 4 bases, with 15 bases between. CDR1 is SGHRS and CDR2 is YFSETQ in the germline V gene. There are 15 residues in the CDR3. CDR3 sequence reads: CASSTGIVGTGELFF. The CDR3 nucleotides read TGCGCCAGCAGTACGGGGATTGTGGGCACCGGGGAGCTGTTTTTT.

This clone was seen only once. The V gene is TRBV25-1, the J gene TRBJ2-2; TRBD2 matches at 9 bases. V gave up 2 bases and J gave up 6 bases; unmatched junction bases: 7. CDR1 and CDR2 from the germline V gene are MGHDK and SYGVNS. The CDR3 length is 16 residues. For the CDR3, the DNA is TGTGCCAGCAGTGAACTTGTAGCGGGAGTAGCCGGGGAGCTGTTTTTT. Protein product: CASSELVAGVAGELFF.

V is TRBV5-4 and J is TRBJ2-1; D is perhaps TRBD2 (5 bases). V was clipped by 4 bases and J by 1 base, with 12 bases between them. Germline CDR1 and CDR2: SGHNT and YYREEE (reference sequence). This CDR3 has 15 residues. CDR3 amino acids: CASSPERRSYNEQFF. The CDR3, as DNA: TGTGCCAGCAGCCCGGAGCGGAGGTCCTACAATGAGCAGTTCTTC.

This rearrangement joins TRBV6-5 to TRBJ2-7, with D maybe TRBD2 (6 bases). This CDR3 region has 14 residues. Per germline, CDR1 MNHEY and CDR2 SVGAGI. Trimming pared 6 bases from V and 5 bases from J, leaving 17 bases between. The CDR3: CASSPGLLRDEQYF. The CDR3 coding sequence is TGTGCCAGCAGCCCGGGACTTTTGCGGGACGAGCAGTACTTC.

The J gene is TRBJ2-7, the V gene TRBV2, with D uncertain. The CDR3 extends over 13 amino acids. Germline CDR1 SNHLY, CDR2 FYNNEI. The germline V and J ends were trimmed by 8 bases and 2 bases, with 13 bases remaining between them. The DNA for the CDR3 is TGTGCCAGCCGCTACGAGTTTACCTACGAGCAGTACTTC. It codes for CASRYEFTYEQYF.

The chain has TRBV2 and TRBJ1-5, with unresolved D. This CDR3 spans 12 amino acids. With 3 bases removed from V and 4 bases from J, the gap between germline ends came to 4 bases. The germline V gene has CDR1 SNHLY and CDR2 FYNNEI. The CDR3 spells CASSEQNQPQHF. The DNA of the CDR3 is TGTGCCAGCAGTGAGCAGAATCAGCCCCAGCATTTT.

The chain carries TRBV4-2 and TRBJ2-5; D possibly corresponds to TRBD2 (5 bases). CDR3 size: 14 residues. Germline lookup yields CDR1 LGHNA and CDR2 YNFKEQ. V gave up 0 bases and J gave up 1 base, with 6 bases separating them. The CDR3 is CASSQEGVQETQYF. For the CDR3, the DNA is TGTGCCAGCAGCCAAGAGGGAGTCCAAGAGACCCAGTACTTC.

This clone was recorded once. The rearrangement joins TRBV6-8 to TRBJ1-3; D not resolved. The CDR3 contains 14 residues. V lost 8 bases and J 1 base, leaving 12 bases between the germline ends. Germline values: CDR1 MNHGY, CDR2 SAAAGT. The chain's CDR3 is CASPRPESGNTIYF. The CDR3 DNA reads TGTGCCAGCCCCCGGCCGGAGTCTGGAAACACCATATATTTT.

V gene TRBV6-5 combines with J gene TRBJ1-2, with 8 bases aligning to TRBD1. This CDR3 is built from 12 residues. J gave up 8 bases and V 8 bases, and 7 bases lay outside the gene matches. Germline lookup yields CDR1 MNHEY and CDR2 SVGAGI. In DNA form, the CDR3 reads TGTGCCAGCGGTAACAGGGGGTTGGGCTACACCTTC. Translation gives CASGNRGLGYTF.

V is TRBV6-5 and J is TRBJ2-4; a possible D gene is TRBD1 (5 bases). V lost 2 bases to trimming and J lost 10 bases, with 6 bases between them. Germline CDR1 is MNHEY and CDR2 is SVGAGI. The length of the CDR3 is 11 residues. The chain's CDR3 is CASSYQGIQYF. For the CDR3, the DNA is TGTGCCAGCAGTTACCAGGGTATTCAGTACTTC.

This sequence joins TRBV27 and TRBJ1-1; 8 nucleotides align to TRBD1. Germline V CDR1 and CDR2: MNHEY, SMNVEV (reference sequence). The CDR3 runs 14 residues. V lost 10 bases to trimming and J lost 0 bases; unmatched junction nucleotides: 7. The CDR3 DNA sequence: TGTGCCAACCCTGGACAGGGAATGAACACTGAAGCTTTCTTT. Translated, it gives CANPGQGMNTEAFF.

V gene TRBV6-1 combines with J gene TRBJ2-3, with D maybe TRBD1 (6 bases). The CDR3 has 16 residues. Trimming removed 4 bases from V and 4 bases from J, with 18 bases in between. The germline V gene has CDR1 MNHNS and CDR2 SASEGT. The CDR3 here is CASSGGTSVAPDTQYF. The DNA of the CDR3 is TGTGCCAGCAGTGGTGGGACAAGCGTTGCACCAGATACGCAGTATTTT.